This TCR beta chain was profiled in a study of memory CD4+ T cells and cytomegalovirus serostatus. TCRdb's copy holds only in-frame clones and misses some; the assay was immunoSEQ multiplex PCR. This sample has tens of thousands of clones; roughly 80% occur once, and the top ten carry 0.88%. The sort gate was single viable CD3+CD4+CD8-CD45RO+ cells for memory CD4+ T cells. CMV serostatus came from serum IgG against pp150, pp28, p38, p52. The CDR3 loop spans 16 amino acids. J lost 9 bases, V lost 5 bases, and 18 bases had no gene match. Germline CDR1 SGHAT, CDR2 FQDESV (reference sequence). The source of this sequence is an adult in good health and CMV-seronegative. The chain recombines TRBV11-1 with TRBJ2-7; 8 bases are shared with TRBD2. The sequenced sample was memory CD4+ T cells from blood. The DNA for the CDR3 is TGTGCCAGCAGCCCCAGAACGATAGCGGGGTCCGGGCGGCAGTACTTC. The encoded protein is CASSPRTIAGSGRQYF.